This T cell receptor beta chain comes out of a study of CD8+ T cells in alopecia areata. Investigators isolated RNA and reverse transcribed it into cDNA to act as the sequencing template. The table came from immunoSEQ multiplex PCR; TCRdb's copy has only in-frame clones and leaves some out. The table includes about 74,000 clones, around 30% detected once. Treatment noted: oral pan-JAK inhibitor, 5-10 mg twice daily. The CDR3 has 14 residues. Germline V lookup: CDR1 PRHDT, CDR2 FYEKMQ (reference sequence). V was clipped by 7 bases and J by 5 bases, with 14 bases between them. This clonotype was sampled from a human donor with alopecia areata. The input for sequencing was CD8+ T cells sorted from blood, taken at week 4, from a patient treated with tofacitinib. V gene TRBV13 combines with J gene TRBJ1-4; perhaps TRBD1 as D (6 bases). The CDR3, as DNA: TGTGCCAGCACACAGGGCGGGGGGAATGAAAAACTGTTTTTT. As protein: CASTQGGGNEKLFF. The full variable domain, rest sourced from reference TRBV13 and TRBJ1-4, is AAGVIQSPRHLIKEKRETATLKCYPIPRHDTVYWYQQGPGQDPQFLISFYEKMQSDKGSIPDRFSAQQFSDYHSELNMSSLELGDSALYFCASTQGGGNEKLFFGSGTQLSVL.